This entry is about one TCR beta chain. What it binds is not known. These data originate in a study of Graves' ophthalmopathy and Graves' hyperthyroidism. Study results and limitations: Prediction of ophthalmopathy progression reached 70.59% sensitivity and under 80% specificity. Blood samples also showed most expanded thyroid clonotypes exceeding 0.001 frequency.

Among the exclusions were patients with other autoimmune diseases, uncontrolled infections, pregnancy or lactation. Amplification targeted the TCR beta CDR3 regions, with RNA transcripts as the source material. First-round RT-PCR employed HTBI primers, with a second-round multiplex PCR after it. MiXCR, applied by TCRdb to the multiplex PCR reads, yields one record per CDR3 protein. The sample includes about 740,000 distinct CDR3 sequences, 40% of them seen just once. This sequence originates from an adult man with Graves' ophthalmopathy. Sequenced sample: peripheral blood.

CDR3 loop: CAGTGRANYGYTF. CDR3 sequence (DNA): TGTGCCGGCACAGGACGGGCGAACTATGGCTACACCTTC. V and J are TRBV25-1 and TRBJ1-2; tentatively, D is TRBD1 (5 bases). V was shortened by 11 bases and J by 2 bases, with 15 bases between the two germline ends. Germline CDR1 is MGHDK and CDR2 is SYGVNS. This CDR3 spans 13 amino acids.